Following are 2 T cell receptor beta chains from one sample sequenced in a study of blood T cell repertoires in COVID-19. Measured with immunoSEQ multiplex PCR; TCRdb has only the in-frame clones, and not every one. The table has about 110,000 clones, roughly four fifths seen once. The sample taken for sequencing was peripheral blood. The origin of the receptors is an elderly man with COVID-19, enrolled during active disease.

The chain carries TRBV27 and TRBJ1-5, with TRBD1 identical over 10 bases. The V and J ends lost 0 bases and 6 bases, in that order; junction bases with no gene match: 8. CDR3 length: 17 residues. The germline gives CDR1 MNHEY, CDR2 SMNVEV (reference sequence). CDR3 residues: CASSLSGGQGTVQPQHF. Here the CDR3 DNA reads TGTGCCAGCAGTTTATCGGGGGGACAGGGGACGGTTCAGCCCCAGCATTTT.

The V and J genes are TRBV12-5 and TRBJ1-1; TRBD1 is a possible D gene (5 bases). The germline V gene encodes CDR1 LGHNT and CDR2 FRNRAP. V was clipped by 6 bases and J by 5 bases, with 16 bases between them. CDR3 length equals 14 residues. CDR3 nucleotides: TGTGCTAGTGGACCTGACAGCATCCGGACTGAAGCTTTCTTT. Protein sequence: CASGPDSIRTEAFF.